What follows are 14 T cell receptor beta chains derived from one specimen sequenced in a study of blood T cells in healthy people across ages. Through a sample-barcoded 5' primer and a J-beta primer mix, a second PCR was run for about 6 to 11 cycles. TCRdb fed the 5' RACE reads into MiXCR, producing one record per CDR3 protein. The table has 550,000 to 600,000 distinct CDR3 sequences, approximately 25% seen once. The sequencing sample was made of blood. Receptors were obtained from a woman in her seventies in good health.

This clonotype was seen only a few times. The rearrangement links TRBV9 to TRBJ2-2, with 7 bases lining up with TRBD1. The CDR3 extends over 15 amino acids. Trimming at V came to 5 bases and at J to 3 bases, leaving 7 bases not matched to a gene. The germline V gene has CDR1 SGDLS and CDR2 YYNGEE. The CDR3 loop reads CASSERGLDTGELFF. CDR3 DNA sequence: TGTGCCAGCAGTGAAAGGGGGCTCGACACCGGGGAGCTGTTTTTT. Complete variable domain (other parts from reference TRBV9 and TRBJ2-2): DSGVTQTPKHLITATGQRVTLRCSPRSGDLSVYWYQQSLDQGLQFLIQYYNGEERAKGNILERFSAQQFPDLHSELNLSSLELGDSALYFCASSERGLDTGELFFGEGSRLTVL.

CDR3 DNA sequence: TGTGCCAGCAGCTTAGGTCCTAGCGCCAAGGTCACGACCCAGTACTTC. It yields the protein CASSLGPSAKVTTQYF. The chain employs TRBV7-9 and TRBJ2-5, with D perhaps TRBD2 (6 bases). V lost 1 base to trimming and J lost 7 bases, with 19 bases between them. This CDR3 is 16 amino acids long. Per germline, CDR1 SEHNR and CDR2 FQNEAQ (reference sequence).

The rearrangement joins TRBV7-2 to TRBJ2-3, with 7 bases aligning to TRBD1. Germline V lookup: CDR1 SGHTA, CDR2 FQGNSA. Trimming removed 4 bases from V and 4 bases from J; junction bases left unmatched: 5. The CDR3 is 14 amino acids. The CDR3 loop is CASSSDRVADTQYF. In DNA, the CDR3 is TGTGCCAGCAGCTCCGACAGGGTAGCAGATACGCAGTATTTT.

This chain links TRBV6-2 or TRBV6-3 with TRBJ2-7, with TRBD2 matching over 8 bases. Germline assignment: CDR1 MNHEY and CDR2 SVGEGT. The CDR3 extends over 16 amino acids. V lost 6 bases and J lost 0; bases outside the gene matches: 10. CDR3 sequence reads: CASSSGPGGASYEQYF. The CDR3 DNA reads as TGTGCCAGCAGCTCGGGCCCCGGGGGGGCCTCCTACGAGCAGTACTTC.

This clonotype was seen a few times. The chain combines TRBV14 with TRBJ2-5, with unresolved D. The DNA end lines up better with TRBJ2-1; the J call may be wrong. Germline CDR1 and CDR2: SGHDN and FVKESK. CDR3 length: 13 residues. The CDR3 bases are TGTGCCAGCAGCCACGGCGTTTACAATGAGCAGTTCTTC. Encoded protein: CASSHGVYNEQFF.

This clonotype was seen more than once but under ten times. V is TRBV20-1 and J is TRBJ1-1; maybe TRBD1 (6 bases). This CDR3 is 13 amino acids long. The V end lost 5 bases, the J end lost 7 bases, and 17 bases lay between the germline ends. CDR1 DFQATT and CDR2 SNEGSKA come from the germline V gene (reference sequence). This chain's CDR3 is CSARNRGGGEAFF. Written as DNA, the CDR3 is TGCAGTGCTCGTAACCGCGGAGGGGGTGAAGCTTTCTTT.

Comments on this clonotype: An end of the junction differs from the germline gene, which may be a read error. The gene calls are TRBV7-2 and TRBJ1-1; a weak D match, TRBD1 (5 bases). The CDR3 has 15 amino acids. Germline lookup yields CDR1 SGHTA and CDR2 FQGNSA. The CDR3 here is CASSLWGPRNTEAFF. In nucleotides, the CDR3 is TGTGCTAGCAGCTTATGGGGACCGAGGAACACTGAAGCTTTCTTT.

The CDR3 here is CASSLRGDITDTQYF. The CDR3 nucleotides are TGTGCCAGCAGCTTGCGGGGGGACATCACAGATACGCAGTATTTT. The chain uses TRBV7-3 and TRBJ2-3; 8 nucleotides align to TRBD2. V lost 3 bases, J lost 2 bases, and 4 bases stayed unmatched. Germline-derived CDR1 and CDR2 are SGHTA and FQGTGA. This CDR3 is 15 amino acids long. Together with reference TRBV7-3 and TRBJ2-3, the CDR3 gives the full variable domain: GAGVSQTPSNKVTEKGKYVELRCDPISGHTALYWYRQSLGQGPEFLIYFQGTGAADDSGLPNDRFFAVRPEGSVSTLKIQRTERGDSAVYLCASSLRGDITDTQYFGPGTRLTVL.

This chain links TRBV12-5 with TRBJ2-5, with D perhaps given as TRBD1 or TRBD2 (5 bases each). The germline V gene has CDR1 LGHNT and CDR2 FRNRAP. The V end was cut by 6 bases, the J end by 4 bases, with 12 bases between. The CDR3 consists of 13 residues. CDR3 protein: CASGPVGGETQYF. The DNA for the CDR3 is TGTGCTAGTGGACCCGTTGGGGGAGAGACCCAGTACTTC.

The table lists this clonotype with many counts. The chain carries TRBV6-2 or TRBV6-3 and TRBJ2-3, with 8 bases aligning to TRBD2. Germline V gene data show CDR1 as MNHEY and CDR2 as SVGEGT. CDR3 length equals 16 residues. The V segment lost 4 bases and the J segment 2 bases; nucleotides outside the gene matches: 8. The CDR3 DNA is TGTGCCAGCAGTTCCCGTCCCGGGGGGGCCACAGATACGCAGTATTTT. Its translation is CASSSRPGGATDTQYF.

The J gene is TRBJ2-3, the V gene TRBV6-2 or TRBV6-3; possibly TRBD2 for D (5 bases). Trimming shortened V by 6 bases and J by 2 bases, and 12 bases separated the two germline ends. This CDR3 contains 14 residues. The germline gives CDR1 MNHEY, CDR2 SVGEGT. CDR3 in DNA: TGTGCCAGCAGACCCCGACTACTCACAGATACGCAGTATTTT. It yields the protein CASRPRLLTDTQYF.

In this sample, this clonotype turned up a few times. The rearrangement uses TRBV3-1 and TRBJ2-6; 10 bases match TRBD2. Per the germline V gene, CDR1 is LGHDT and CDR2 is YNNKEL (reference sequence). This CDR3 is built from 18 residues. The junction had 6 bases not matched to a gene; V was cut back by 4 bases and J by 0 bases. The CDR3 sequence is CASSLLAGGSSGANVLTF. Here the CDR3 DNA reads TGTGCCAGCAGCCTCTTAGCGGGGGGCAGCTCTGGGGCCAACGTCCTGACTTTC. The whole variable domain, filled in from reference TRBV3-1 and TRBJ2-6, reads DTAVSQTPKYLVTQMGNDKSIKCEQNLGHDTMYWYKQDSKKFLKIMFSYNNKELIINETVPNRFSPKSPDKAHLNLHINSLELGDSAVYFCASSLLAGGSSGANVLTFGAGSRLTVL.

This rearrangement joins TRBV5-1 to TRBJ1-1; 9 nucleotides align to TRBD1. Per germline, CDR1 SGHRS and CDR2 YFSETQ. With 2 bases clipped from V and 6 bases from J, the junction kept 11 bases outside the gene matches. The CDR3 extends over 16 amino acids. The CDR3 is CASSLKTGGRTAEAFF. Here the CDR3 DNA reads TGCGCCAGCAGCTTAAAAACAGGGGGCCGTACTGCTGAAGCTTTCTTT.

This clonotype came up a few times. This rearrangement joins TRBV12-3 or TRBV12-4 to TRBJ2-7, with TRBD1 matching 10 bases. CDR3 size: 13 residues. V was clipped by 6 bases and J by 5 bases; unmatched bases: 4. The CDR3 loop is CASSWDRGNEQYF. DNA for the CDR3: TGTGCCAGCAGCTGGGACAGGGGTAACGAGCAGTACTTC.